This TCR beta chain was found in a study of identifying expanded T cells in peripheral blood. Study-wide results and caveats: Clone count variance between roughly 2-week samples rose with total template count. Over approximately two and four weeks, about 15 and 18 clones changed, versus around 1.1 between replicates.

The table came from immunoSEQ multiplex PCR; TCRdb's copy has only in-frame clones and leaves some out. The table lists roughly 92,000 clones, 70% to 90% of them singletons. Healthy donors had no documented immune events, such as infections, while sampled. The CDR3 loop spans 14 amino acids. The germline V and J ends were trimmed by 6 bases and 2 bases, with 12 bases remaining between them. Germline values: CDR1 MNHEY, CDR2 SVGAGI. This clone was detected once. Its antigen is not known. The J gene is TRBJ2-3, the V gene TRBV6-5, with D possibly matching TRBD1 (5 bases). Source material: blood. This receptor was taken from a person aged 18 to 69 in good health. The CDR3 loop reads CASRSQGDTDTQYF. The CDR3 DNA reads TGTGCCAGCAGGTCACAAGGGGACACAGATACGCAGTATTTT.